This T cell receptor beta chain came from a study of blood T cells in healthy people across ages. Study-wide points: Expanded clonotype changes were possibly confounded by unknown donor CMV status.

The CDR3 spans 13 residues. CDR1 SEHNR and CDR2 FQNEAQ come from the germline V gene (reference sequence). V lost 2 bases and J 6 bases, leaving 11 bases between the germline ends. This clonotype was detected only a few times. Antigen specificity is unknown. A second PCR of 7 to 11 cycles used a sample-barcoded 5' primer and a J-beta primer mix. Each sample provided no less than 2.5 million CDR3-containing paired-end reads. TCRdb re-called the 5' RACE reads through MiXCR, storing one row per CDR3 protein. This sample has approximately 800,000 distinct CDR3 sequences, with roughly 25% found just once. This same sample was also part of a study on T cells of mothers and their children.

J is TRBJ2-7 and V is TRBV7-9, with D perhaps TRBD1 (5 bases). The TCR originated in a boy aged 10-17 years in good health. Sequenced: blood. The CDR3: CASSLYAGFEQYF. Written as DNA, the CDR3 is TGTGCCAGCAGCTTATACGCAGGGTTCGAGCAGTACTTC. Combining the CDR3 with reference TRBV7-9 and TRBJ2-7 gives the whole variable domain DTGVSQNPRHKITKRGQNVTFRCDPISEHNRLYWYRQTLGQGPEFLTYFQNEAQLEKSRLLSDRFSAERPKGSFSTLEIQRTEQGDSAMYLCASSLYAGFEQYFGPGTRLTVT.